This T cell receptor (beta chain) was observed in a study of identifying expanded T cells in peripheral blood. Study-level findings and limits: Variance in clone template counts between roughly two-week samples significantly increased with total template count across all healthy donors.

TCRdb's copy holds only in-frame clones and misses some; the assay was immunoSEQ multiplex PCR. The sample includes tens of thousands of clones, 88% of them seen just once. Comments on this clone: Its antigen remains unknown.

The CDR3 runs 16 residues. The ends were cut back, 5 bases at V and 2 bases at J, with 16 bases in the middle. Germline loops: CDR1 SGHTA, CDR2 FQGTGA. Input material: blood. The clonotype was recovered from a person aged 18 to 75 in good health. The rearrangement joins TRBV7-3 to TRBJ2-1, with a weak D call TRBD1 (5 bases). CDR3 region: CASSGVGQGTYNEQFF. The DNA of the CDR3 is TGTGCCAGCAGCGGGGTGGGGCAGGGTACCTACAATGAGCAGTTCTTC.